The rows below give T cell receptor beta chains drawn from one sample of a study of Ad26.COV2.S vaccination and SARS-CoV-2 variants. Assay used: immunoSEQ multiplex PCR; TCRdb lists only in-frame clones, some missing. Among about half a million clones, nearly 90% were seen once, and the ten largest hold 1.7%. This specimen was peripheral blood, taken in a trial of Ad26.COV2.S vaccine versus placebo. The receptors derive from a person aged 18-65 years who received the Ad26.COV2.S COVID-19 vaccine or a placebo. CDR3s include the opening cysteine and the closing phenylalanine or tryptophan. Fields, in order: clone size, V gene, D gene, J gene, CDR3 protein. The D gene is left open where the match is weak. Not all rows give a size; the values are once, few, many and, for expanded clones, a class.

abundance: once; v_gene: TRBV5-5; d_gene: TRBD1; j_gene: TRBJ1-4; CDR3aa: CASWPQGVTPTNEKLFF
abundance: NA; v_gene: TRBV15; d_gene: NA; j_gene: TRBJ1-2; CDR3aa: CATSRDGGGQGHPGYTF
abundance: NA; v_gene: TRBV5-4; d_gene: TRBD1; j_gene: TRBJ2-2; CDR3aa: CASSFRDRGNTGELFF
abundance: NA; v_gene: TRBV5-1; d_gene: NA; j_gene: TRBJ1-1; CDR3aa: CASRGDTEAFF
abundance: NA; v_gene: TRBV27; d_gene: NA; j_gene: TRBJ2-2; CDR3aa: CASSLFGGERTGELFF
abundance: few; v_gene: TRBV28; d_gene: NA; j_gene: TRBJ1-5; CDR3aa: CASSSAGADSNQPQHF
abundance: once; v_gene: TRBV3-1/TRBV3-2; d_gene: TRBD1; j_gene: TRBJ1-2; CDR3aa: CASSQVLRDRGFYGYTF
abundance: once; v_gene: TRBV2; d_gene: NA; j_gene: TRBJ1-2; CDR3aa: CASSTQGTGYGYTF
abundance: few; v_gene: TRBV28; d_gene: NA; j_gene: TRBJ1-2; CDR3aa: CASSSGQRRYGYTF
abundance: NA; v_gene: TRBV18; d_gene: NA; j_gene: TRBJ1-5; CDR3aa: CASREQGNQPQHF
abundance: once; v_gene: TRBV20-1; d_gene: NA; j_gene: TRBJ2-3; CDR3aa: CSASPVSTDTQYF
abundance: once; v_gene: TRBV30; d_gene: TRBD1; j_gene: TRBJ1-2; CDR3aa: CAWSLGTVMGYTF
abundance: NA; v_gene: TRBV2; d_gene: NA; j_gene: TRBJ1-3; CDR3aa: CASKRTESGNTIYF
abundance: NA; v_gene: TRBV5-4; d_gene: TRBD1; j_gene: TRBJ2-1; CDR3aa: CASSSPGTGYNEQFF
abundance: NA; v_gene: TRBV18; d_gene: TRBD1; j_gene: TRBJ1-2; CDR3aa: CASSLVGRGRVGGSYTF
abundance: NA; v_gene: TRBV11-2; d_gene: NA; j_gene: TRBJ1-1; CDR3aa: CASSLEGNTEAFF
abundance: NA; v_gene: TRBV7-9; d_gene: TRBD1; j_gene: TRBJ1-3; CDR3aa: CASSRQGGGNTIYF
abundance: NA; v_gene: TRBV11-2; d_gene: TRBD2; j_gene: TRBJ2-1; CDR3aa: CASSLGGGSSYNEQFF
abundance: NA; v_gene: TRBV7-9; d_gene: NA; j_gene: TRBJ2-7; CDR3aa: CASSLGSGGAPYEQYF
abundance: NA; v_gene: TRBV11-2; d_gene: NA; j_gene: TRBJ1-1; CDR3aa: CASSPGLRTEAFF
abundance: NA; v_gene: TRBV12-3/TRBV12-4; d_gene: NA; j_gene: TRBJ1-1; CDR3aa: CASSLSGEAFF
abundance: NA; v_gene: TRBV5-4; d_gene: NA; j_gene: TRBJ2-3; CDR3aa: CASSQHRLTSTDTQYF
abundance: NA; v_gene: TRBV4-1; d_gene: NA; j_gene: TRBJ1-2; CDR3aa: CASSQEDYGYTF
abundance: once; v_gene: TRBV15; d_gene: NA; j_gene: TRBJ2-2; CDR3aa: CATSGLNRAGELFF
abundance: NA; v_gene: TRBV11-2; d_gene: NA; j_gene: TRBJ1-6; CDR3aa: CASSFESLNSPLHF
abundance: NA; v_gene: TRBV12-3/TRBV12-4; d_gene: NA; j_gene: TRBJ2-7; CDR3aa: CASSLKADEQYF
abundance: NA; v_gene: TRBV5-1; d_gene: TRBD1; j_gene: TRBJ2-5; CDR3aa: CASSLGQGFQETQYF
abundance: NA; v_gene: TRBV19; d_gene: TRBD1; j_gene: TRBJ1-1; CDR3aa: CASSPGTGVNTEAFF
abundance: NA; v_gene: TRBV10-3; d_gene: TRBD2; j_gene: TRBJ2-5; CDR3aa: CATAVEAGGRETQYF
abundance: NA; v_gene: TRBV9; d_gene: TRBD2; j_gene: TRBJ2-1; CDR3aa: CASSVPSGRGGYNEQFF
abundance: NA; v_gene: TRBV3-1/TRBV3-2; d_gene: NA; j_gene: TRBJ2-5; CDR3aa: CASSQTRGGETQYF
abundance: NA; v_gene: TRBV9; d_gene: TRBD2; j_gene: TRBJ2-1; CDR3aa: CASSVEAGGPREQFF
abundance: NA; v_gene: TRBV5-8; d_gene: NA; j_gene: TRBJ1-3; CDR3aa: CASRWGQPSDGNTIYF
abundance: NA; v_gene: TRBV6-5; d_gene: NA; j_gene: TRBJ1-2; CDR3aa: CASRADLANYGYTF
abundance: NA; v_gene: TRBV2; d_gene: TRBD2; j_gene: TRBJ2-7; CDR3aa: CASSDSGGPTTYEQYF
abundance: NA; v_gene: TRBV28; d_gene: TRBD1; j_gene: TRBJ1-2; CDR3aa: CASNEQGYYGYTF
abundance: NA; v_gene: TRBV29-1; d_gene: NA; j_gene: TRBJ2-1; CDR3aa: CSVDLGSQFHNEQFF
abundance: NA; v_gene: TRBV2; d_gene: NA; j_gene: TRBJ1-1; CDR3aa: CASRVENTEAFF
abundance: once; v_gene: TRBV21-1; d_gene: NA; j_gene: TRBJ1-4; CDR3aa: CASSKRHGNEKLFF
abundance: once; v_gene: TRBV3-1/TRBV3-2; d_gene: NA; j_gene: TRBJ2-1; CDR3aa: CASSRLYEQFF
abundance: NA; v_gene: TRBV14; d_gene: NA; j_gene: TRBJ2-2; CDR3aa: CASSLRWGRGNSGELFF
abundance: NA; v_gene: TRBV18; d_gene: TRBD1; j_gene: TRBJ2-7; CDR3aa: CASSPMGQGVDEQYF
abundance: NA; v_gene: TRBV2; d_gene: NA; j_gene: TRBJ1-5; CDR3aa: CASRTGRNQPQHF
abundance: NA; v_gene: TRBV18; d_gene: NA; j_gene: TRBJ1-6; CDR3aa: CASSPTPLSSYNSPLHF
abundance: NA; v_gene: TRBV2; d_gene: NA; j_gene: TRBJ2-7; CDR3aa: CASSVFEQYF
abundance: NA; v_gene: TRBV5-5; d_gene: NA; j_gene: TRBJ2-1; CDR3aa: CASSLIYGDFYNEQFF
abundance: NA; v_gene: TRBV27; d_gene: TRBD1; j_gene: TRBJ2-7; CDR3aa: CASRRRGSTYEQYF
abundance: NA; v_gene: TRBV5-1; d_gene: NA; j_gene: TRBJ2-1; CDR3aa: CASRLGNEQFF
abundance: many; v_gene: TRBV9; d_gene: TRBD1; j_gene: TRBJ1-5; CDR3aa: CASSVGGGGNQPQHF